Here is one TCR beta chain with its context. Assay used: immunoSEQ multiplex PCR; TCRdb lists only in-frame clones, some missing. The sample yields 150,000 or so clones, 90% seen once. Germline V gene sequence: CDR1 SGHRS, CDR2 YFSETQ. J was trimmed by 4 bases and V by 0 bases; bases with no gene match: 3. The CDR3 has 15 residues. The record originates from a study of T cell responses to AZD1222 COVID-19 vaccine. This sample comprised peripheral blood, obtained on day 0 of AZD1222 vaccination. The chain uses TRBV5-1 and TRBJ2-2, with 7 bases identical to TRBD2. This TCR came from an adult in good health. DNA for the CDR3: TGCGCCAGCAGCTTGGACGGGGAGGGCACCGGGGAGCTGTTTTTT. Its translation: CASSLDGEGTGELFF.